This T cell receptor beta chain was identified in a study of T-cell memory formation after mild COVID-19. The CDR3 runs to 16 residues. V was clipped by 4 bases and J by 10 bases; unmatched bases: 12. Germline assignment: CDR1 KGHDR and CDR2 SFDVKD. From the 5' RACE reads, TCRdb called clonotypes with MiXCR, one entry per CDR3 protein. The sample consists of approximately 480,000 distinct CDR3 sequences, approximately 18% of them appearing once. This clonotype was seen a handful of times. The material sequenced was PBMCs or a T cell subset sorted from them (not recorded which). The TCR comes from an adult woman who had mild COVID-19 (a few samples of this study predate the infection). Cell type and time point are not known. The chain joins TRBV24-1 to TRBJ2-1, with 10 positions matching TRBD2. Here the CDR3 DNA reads TGTGCCACCAGTGACCCTAGCGGGGGAGTTCCGTACGAGCAGTTCTTC. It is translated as CATSDPSGGVPYEQFF.